The 7 T cell receptor beta chains below come from one sample, sequenced in a study of CD8 T cells in Susac syndrome. RNA amounts of 0.5 to 1 ug underwent reverse transcription with random hexamers. TCRdb re-analysed the immunoSEQ multiplex PCR reads in MiXCR, keeping a single row per CDR3 protein. The table shows about 76,000 distinct CDR3 sequences, with roughly 92% occurring only once. Specimen: CD8+ T cells from PBMCs. Receptors were obtained from a human donor with Susac syndrome.

This chain connects TRBV19 to TRBJ2-5, with D perhaps matching TRBD1 (5 bases). With 6 bases removed from V and 6 bases from J, the gap between germline ends came to 23 bases. The CDR3 is 16 residues long. CDR1 and CDR2 (germline): LNHDA, SQIVND (reference sequence). The CDR3: CASSSRPGRAVKTQYF. The CDR3 DNA reads TGTGCCAGTAGCTCTCGACCGGGCAGGGCGGTGAAGACCCAGTACTTC.

The chain couples TRBV18 to TRBJ1-2; D ambiguous. Germline V CDR1 and CDR2: KGHSH, LQKENI. With 2 bases removed from V and 1 base from J, the gap between germline ends came to 11 bases. The CDR3 is made up of 15 amino acids. The CDR3: CASSPSQGSNYGYTF. For the CDR3, the DNA is TGTGCCAGCTCACCATCCCAAGGAAGTAACTATGGCTACACCTTC.

The chain carries TRBV4-2 and TRBJ2-4; TRBD2 agrees at 7 bases. Per germline, CDR1 LGHNA and CDR2 YNFKEQ. J was trimmed by 0 bases and V by 2 bases; bases with no gene match: 7. CDR3 length: 17 residues. DNA of the CDR3: TGTGCCAGCAGCCAATATACAGCGGGGCTAGCCAAAAACATTCAGTACTTC. Its protein is CASSQYTAGLAKNIQYF.

V is TRBV12-3 or TRBV12-4 and J is TRBJ2-3, with a possible D match to TRBD1 (6 bases). This CDR3 contains 13 residues. Trimming stripped 3 bases from V and 9 bases from J, with 13 bases between. Here the CDR3 DNA reads TGTGCCAGCAGTTTCGCAGACAGGAACACGCAGTATTTT. As protein: CASSFADRNTQYF.

The CDR3 reads CASSYSDAGASYEQYF. CDR3 sequence (DNA): TGTGCCAGCAGTTACTCCGACGCGGGGGCCTCCTACGAGCAGTACTTC. V and J are TRBV6-6 and TRBJ2-7, with TRBD2 as a possible D gene (7 bases). Germline CDR1 and CDR2: MNHNY and SVGAGI (reference sequence). The CDR3 totals 16 residues. The V and J ends lost 0 bases and 0 bases respectively, with 12 bases between them.

This chain connects TRBV9 to TRBJ2-5, with 9 bases lining up with TRBD2. Germline CDR1 and CDR2: SGDLS and YYNGEE. The CDR3 sequence is 15 residues long. Trimming removed 3 bases from V and 7 bases from J; junction bases left unmatched: 10. The CDR3 here is CASSATGTSKGTQYF. CDR3 sequence (DNA): TGTGCCAGCAGCGCGACCGGGACTAGCAAAGGGACCCAGTACTTC.

The chain carries TRBV12-3 or TRBV12-4 and TRBJ2-1, with TRBD2 matching 9 bases. CDR3 length: 15 residues. J lost 8 bases, V lost 6 bases, and 11 bases had no gene match. The CDR3 bases are TGTGCCAGCAGCCCTGTTGGTAGCGGGAGCGATGAGCAGTTCTTC. Amino acids: CASSPVGSGSDEQFF.